The 21 T cell receptor beta chains in this list originate from one sample, sequenced in a study of blood T cell repertoires in COVID-19 (dated by TCRdb to the early 2020s). To prepare the library, the immunoSEQ multiplex PCR assay was applied. Imported from immuneACCESS, the table was reduced by TCRdb to in-frame sequences with V and J called. These copies leave out some clones; in studies compared against another copy, an unresolved V gene accounts for under half, and the cause of the remainder is not known. For this sample the table gives about 170,000 clones, of which about 88% were detected only once. Of the sample, 2% to 2.5% falls within the top ten clones. What was sequenced was peripheral blood. These TCRs come from a man over 45 who had recovered from COVID-19.

The chain uses TRBV7-2 and TRBJ2-7; 8 bases line up with TRBD1. Germline V CDR1 and CDR2: SGHTA, FQGNSA. There are 16 residues in the CDR3. After removal of 5 bases from V and 1 base from J, the junction contained 10 bases not matched to a gene. The CDR3 DNA reads as TGTGCCAGCAGCCGCTCCGGGACAGGTTTATCCTACGAGCAGTACTTC. Residues: CASSRSGTGLSYEQYF.

Only one count was recorded for this clone. The V call is TRBV18, the J call TRBJ2-3; maybe TRBD1 (11 bases). The germline V and J ends were trimmed by 2 bases and 0 bases, with 24 bases remaining between them. CDR3 size: 20 residues. Germline CDR1 and CDR2: KGHSH and LQKENI. The CDR3 nucleotides read TGTGCCAGCTCACCAGGACAGGGGGCTAGCGGGGGACCTAGCACAGATACGCAGTATTTT. It codes for CASSPGQGASGGPSTDTQYF.

This chain connects TRBV5-1 to TRBJ2-3, with 8 bases that match TRBD2. Germline V CDR1 and CDR2: SGHRS, YFSETQ. J was trimmed by 0 bases and V by 2 bases; bases with no gene match: 11. The CDR3 runs 18 residues. In DNA, the CDR3 is TGCGCCAGCAGCTTTGATGGACGGGGGGGCCCGAGCACAGATACGCAGTATTTT. This gives the protein CASSFDGRGGPSTDTQYF.

The J gene is TRBJ1-3, the V gene TRBV19, with D possibly being TRBD1 (5 bases). Looked up from germline, CDR1 is LNHDA and CDR2 is SQIVND (reference sequence). Trimming cost V 4 bases and J 1 base, with 17 bases left between them. There are 17 residues in the CDR3. This CDR3 is CASSNSWGRGSGNTIYF. The CDR3 DNA is TGTGCCAGTAGTAATTCCTGGGGTAGGGGTTCTGGAAACACCATATATTTT.

The chain recombines TRBV5-1 with TRBJ2-4; D gene unclear. Germline lookup yields CDR1 SGHRS and CDR2 YFSETQ. The germline V and J ends were trimmed by 4 bases and 3 bases, with 11 bases remaining between them. This CDR3 region has 14 residues. As DNA, the CDR3 is TGCGCCAGCAGCCCCGGGTACGACAAAAACATTCAGTACTTC. Its translation: CASSPGYDKNIQYF. The variable domain in full, with the rest retrieved from reference TRBV5-1 and TRBJ2-4, is KAGVTQTPRYLIKTRGQQVTLSCSPISGHRSVSWYQQTPGQGLQFLFEYFSETQRNKGNFPGRFSGRQFSNSRSEMNVSTLELGDSALYLCASSPGYDKNIQYFGAGTRLSVL.

The rearrangement joins TRBV27 to TRBJ2-6, with a weak D call TRBD2 (5 bases). V lost 3 bases and J lost 4, with 22 bases in between. The V gene's germline CDR1 is MNHEY and CDR2 SMNVEV (reference sequence). The CDR3 spans 19 residues. DNA for the CDR3: TGTGCCAGCAGTTTCTTGGTAGACGGACTCACGGGGGGGGCCAACGTCCTGACTTTC. Residues: CASSFLVDGLTGGANVLTF.

This rearrangement joins TRBV6-1 to TRBJ1-5; D gene uncertain. This CDR3 contains 15 residues. V dropped 3 bases and J dropped 2 bases, with 11 bases sitting between them. Germline V gives CDR1 MNHNS, CDR2 SASEGT. The CDR3 is CASSDSWAGNQPQHF. The DNA for the CDR3 is TGTGCCAGCAGTGATTCTTGGGCAGGCAATCAGCCCCAGCATTTT.

This clone was counted a single time. V and J are TRBV4-3 and TRBJ2-3; 10 nucleotides align to TRBD1. The CDR3 is 14 residues long. The V gene end was trimmed by 8 bases and the J gene end by 2 bases; junction bases not matched to a gene: 4. Germline-derived CDR1 and CDR2 are LGHNA and YSLEER. CDR3 region: CASGDRGFTDTQYF. The CDR3 DNA sequence: TGCGCCAGCGGGGACAGGGGCTTCACAGATACGCAGTATTTT.

The chain joins TRBV7-3 to TRBJ2-5; 8 nucleotides match TRBD1. CDR3 length equals 14 residues. The V and J ends lost 4 bases and 5 bases, in that order; junction bases with no gene match: 6. The V gene's germline CDR1 is SGHTA and CDR2 FQGTGA. DNA for the CDR3: TGTGCCAGCAGCTCCTCAGGGGGCCGGGAGACCCAGTACTTC. This gives the protein CASSSSGGRETQYF.

This clone was seen a single time. The chain has TRBV2 and TRBJ1-5, with unresolved D. This CDR3 spans 14 amino acids. CDR1 is SNHLY and CDR2 is FYNNEI in the germline V gene. V was shortened by 3 bases and J by 0 bases, with 6 bases between the two germline ends. CDR3 in amino acids: CASSDSRSNQPQHF. Here the CDR3 DNA reads TGTGCCAGCAGTGACAGTCGTAGCAATCAGCCCCAGCATTTT.

The chain recombines TRBV11-1 with TRBJ2-1; a possible D gene is TRBD1 (5 bases). Between the trimmed V and J ends, which lost 1 base and 6 bases, there was a span of 10 bases. This CDR3 has 14 amino acids. Germline V gene lookup returns CDR1 SGHAT and CDR2 FQDESV (reference sequence). CDR3 sequence (DNA): TGTGCCAGCAGCTTAGAGGGGTTGGGCAATGAGCAGTTCTTC. This translates into CASSLEGLGNEQFF.

This clone turned up a few times. The rearrangement links TRBV2 to TRBJ2-7, with TRBD2 matching over 7 bases. The V gene's germline CDR1 is SNHLY and CDR2 FYNNEI. The CDR3 spans 14 residues. After removal of 7 bases from V and 4 bases from J, the junction contained 10 bases not matched to a gene. The CDR3 nucleotides read TGTGCCAGCACGGAGACACTAGCGAGGTACGAGCAGTACTTC. Translation: CASTETLARYEQYF.

The V call is TRBV6-2 or TRBV6-3, the J call TRBJ2-1; possibly TRBD2 for D (5 bases). V was pared by 2 bases and J by 8 bases, with 10 bases between. CDR1 MNHEY and CDR2 SVGEGT come from the germline V gene. The CDR3 runs 13 residues. The DNA for the CDR3 is TGTGCCAGCAGTTACGTAGCGCTGGATGAGCAGTTCTTC. It is translated as CASSYVALDEQFF.

The rearrangement uses TRBV5-1 and TRBJ2-3; TRBD2 aligns across 15 bases. The CDR3 consists of 17 residues. The germline V gene has CDR1 SGHRS and CDR2 YFSETQ. Trimming at V came to 3 bases and at J to 2 bases, leaving 4 bases not matched to a gene. In DNA, the CDR3 is TGCGCCAGCAGCTCCGGACTAGCGGGGGGGATCACAGATACGCAGTATTTT. It encodes CASSSGLAGGITDTQYF.

Note on this clone: A read error may account for a junction end that differs from germline. V and J are TRBV7-9 and TRBJ2-7, with TRBD1 matching 12 bases. CDR3 size: 12 residues. CDR1 and CDR2 from the germline V gene are SEHNR and FQNEAQ (reference sequence). The CDR3 nucleotides read TGTGCCAGCAGCTTGCTGGGACAGGGGGCTCACTTC. Protein product: CASSLLGQGAHF.

The CDR3 DNA sequence: TGTGCCAGCAGGTACACGGACACTTCCTACGAGCAGTACTTC. Protein product: CASRYTDTSYEQYF. The chain joins TRBV6-5 to TRBJ2-7, with D perhaps matching TRBD1 (5 bases). Trimming pared 6 bases from V and 1 base from J, leaving 13 bases between. Germline-derived CDR1 and CDR2 are MNHEY and SVGAGI. The CDR3 extends over 14 amino acids.

The J gene is TRBJ1-1, the V gene TRBV28, with D uncertain. The germline CDR1 and CDR2 sequences are MDHEN and SYDVKM. V gave up 4 bases and J gave up 1 base, with 10 bases separating them. The CDR3 runs 14 residues. The CDR3 region is CASSYPLANTEAFF. The DNA of the CDR3 is TGTGCCAGCAGTTATCCTTTGGCGAACACTGAAGCTTTCTTT.

Notes on this clone: At the DNA level, this CDR3 is encoded by other sequences in the same sample as well. The chain carries TRBV7-3 and TRBJ2-3, with D tentatively TRBD2 (5 bases). Trimming took 5 bases from V and 3 from J, leaving 15 bases between them. The germline CDR1 and CDR2 sequences are SGHTA and FQGTGA. There are 15 residues in the CDR3. The CDR3 region is CASSLTGLSTDTQYF. The CDR3 nucleotides read TGTGCCAGCAGCCTCACCGGACTCAGTACAGATACGCAGTATTTT.

The chain links TRBV6-2 or TRBV6-3 to TRBJ1-5; no clear D gene. The CDR3 consists of 14 residues. Germline V gene sequence: CDR1 MNHEY, CDR2 SVGEGT. V lost 5 bases and J 3 bases, leaving 11 bases between the germline ends. The DNA of the CDR3 is TGTGCCAGCAGTGATAATCAGGTCAATCAGCCCCAGCATTTT. Its translation: CASSDNQVNQPQHF.

The chain joins TRBV6-5 to TRBJ1-1; no clear D. CDR1 is MNHEY, CDR2 SVGAGI, per germline. V lost 0 bases and J 7 bases, leaving 9 bases between the germline ends. This CDR3 has 13 amino acids. The CDR3 bases are TGTGCCAGCAGTTACTCGACGGCGGGTGAAGCTTTCTTT. As protein: CASSYSTAGEAFF.

The V gene is TRBV19, the J gene TRBJ2-3; TRBD2 matches at 7 bases. Germline V lookup: CDR1 LNHDA, CDR2 SQIVND (reference sequence). The junction had 0 bases not matched to a gene; V was cut back by 1 base and J by 11 bases. The CDR3 spans 11 residues. CDR3 in amino acids: CASSIAGGQYF. The CDR3 region has the DNA TGTGCCAGTAGTATAGCGGGGGGGCAGTATTTT.